This TCR beta chain appears in the sequencing data of a study of T cells in Graves' hyperthyroidism and ophthalmopathy. Amplification of TCR beta CDR3 regions used RNA as the template. The study used the HTBI primer set for a first-round RT-PCR of the TCR CDR3. TCRdb recomputed calls from the multiplex PCR reads with MiXCR, one row per CDR3 protein. In the table there are some 300,000 distinct CDR3 sequences, around a fifth of which are singletons. Patients showing uncontrolled infection, other autoimmune disease, pregnancy or lactation were ineligible. This clonotype was seen a handful of times. This CDR3 has 14 residues. The V gene end was trimmed by 5 bases and the J gene end by 5 bases; junction bases not matched to a gene: 9. CDR1 SEHNR and CDR2 FQNEAQ come from the germline V gene (reference sequence).

Sequencing was carried out using blood. The gene calls are TRBV7-9 and TRBJ2-7; TRBD1 agrees at 7 bases. This sequence originates from a man aged 50-60 years with Graves' ophthalmopathy. CDR3 in DNA: TGTGCCAGCAGCCGATGGACAGGTGAGGACGAGCAGTACTTC. Encoded protein: CASSRWTGEDEQYF.